One and the same sample provided the 15 T cell receptor beta chains below, sequenced in a study of cytomegalovirus exposure and HLA in healthy donors. The study ran its PCR with 60 Vbeta and 13 Jbeta primers. Profiling relied on immunoSEQ multiplex PCR, and the TCRdb table lists in-frame clones only, not all of them. Of some 150,000 clones detected, approximately 76% appear once; the ten largest clones hold over 1.2%. The sample comprised PBMCs. The receptors here all came from a man aged 60 to 75 in good health and CMV-seronegative.

A few counts support this clone. The chain is built from TRBV7-8 and TRBJ2-3; a weak D match, TRBD2 (6 bases). V lost 2 bases and J 0 bases, leaving 9 bases between the germline ends. This CDR3 has 15 residues. The germline V gene encodes CDR1 SGHVS and CDR2 FQNEAQ. The DNA for the CDR3 is TGTGCCAGCAGCTTAAAGCGGGTTAGCACAGATACGCAGTATTTT. Protein: CASSLKRVSTDTQYF.

This chain connects TRBV11-2 to TRBJ2-2; 14 nucleotides align to TRBD2. After removal of 5 bases from V and 6 bases from J, the junction contained 2 bases not matched to a gene. The V gene's germline CDR1 is SGHAT and CDR2 FQNNGV. The CDR3 has 15 residues. Written as DNA, the CDR3 is TGTGCCAGCAGCCAGACTAGCGGGGGGGCCGGGGAGCTGTTTTTT. This encodes CASSQTSGGAGELFF. Full variable domain (rest looked up from reference TRBV11-2 and TRBJ2-2): EAGVAQSPRYKIIEKRQSVAFWCNPISGHATLYWYQQILGQGPKLLIQFQNNGVVDDSQLPKDRFSAERLKGVDSTLKIQPAKLEDSAVYLCASSQTSGGAGELFFGEGSRLTVL.

V is TRBV27 and J is TRBJ1-6, with TRBD1 matching 7 bases. With V trimmed by 5 bases and J by 9 bases, 7 bases remained unmatched. The CDR3 totals 14 residues. Germline assignment: CDR1 MNHEY and CDR2 SMNVEV (reference sequence). The DNA of the CDR3 is TGTGCCAGCAGTCGCAGGGGGTTTGGTTCACCCCTCCACTTT. Amino acids: CASSRRGFGSPLHF.

The CDR3 DNA reads TGTGCCAGCAGGTCATGGACTAGCTACGAGCAGTACTTC. Its translation: CASRSWTSYEQYF. The V and J genes are TRBV6-5 and TRBJ2-5, with 7 bases lining up with TRBD2. TRBJ2-7 matches the DNA end more closely, so the J call is doubtful. The CDR3 runs 13 residues. The germline V gene has CDR1 MNHEY and CDR2 SVGAGI.

This clone occurred once. CDR3 residues: CASSLVSGGYARTEAFF. CDR3 DNA: TGTGCCAGCAGCTTAGTATCAGGGGGCTATGCGCGCACTGAAGCTTTCTTT. This sequence joins TRBV7-8 and TRBJ1-1, with 8 nucleotides matching TRBD1. CDR1 is SGHVS, CDR2 FQNEAQ, per germline. The trim removed 1 base at V and 4 bases at J, leaving 11 bases unmatched. The CDR3 runs to 17 residues.

The V gene is TRBV6-4, the J gene TRBJ2-1; 8 nucleotides align to TRBD2. Germline CDR1 MRHNA, CDR2 SNTAGT. This CDR3 spans 15 amino acids. Unmatched junction bases numbered 5, after V lost 3 bases and J lost 4 bases. The DNA of the CDR3 is TGTGCCAGCAGTGAACGGGGGGGTCAATACAATGAGCAGTTCTTC. The encoded protein is CASSERGGQYNEQFF.

This clone was picked up one time. The chain carries TRBV18 and TRBJ2-7, with TRBD1 matching over 7 bases. V lost 6 bases and J lost 5; bases outside the gene matches: 4. Germline CDR1 and CDR2: KGHSH and LQKENI. The CDR3 length is 12 residues. The CDR3 loop reads CASSLDRDEQYF. As DNA, the CDR3 is TGTGCCAGCTCGCTAGACAGGGACGAGCAGTACTTC.

CDR3 loop: CASSIEAGGAGEAGELFF. The CDR3 DNA sequence: TGTGCCAGTAGTATCGAAGCGGGGGGTGCAGGAGAAGCCGGGGAGCTGTTTTTT. The V gene is TRBV19, the J gene TRBJ2-2, with 9 bases fitting TRBD2. Losses at the gene ends were 3 bases for V and 6 bases for J; bases not matched to a gene: 14. The CDR3 is 18 residues long. From germline, CDR1 is LNHDA and CDR2 SQIVND (reference sequence).

The gene calls are TRBV7-9 and TRBJ1-6, with TRBD1 identical over 7 bases. CDR1 is SEHNR and CDR2 is FQNEAQ in the germline V gene (reference sequence). The J segment lost 1 base and the V segment lost 5 bases, leaving 8 bases of the junction unmatched. The CDR3 extends over 17 amino acids. The CDR3 nucleotides are TGTGCCAGCAGCCCCTGGGCAGGGGGGTCCTATAATTCACCCCTCCACTTT. It is translated as CASSPWAGGSYNSPLHF.

This chain links TRBV5-6 with TRBJ2-7; D unresolved. There are 14 residues in the CDR3. The ends were cut back, 4 bases at V and 0 bases at J, with 11 bases in the middle. Looked up from germline, CDR1 is SGHDT and CDR2 is YYEEEE. The CDR3 sequence is CASSPRRSSYEQYF. CDR3 nucleotide sequence: TGTGCCAGCAGCCCTCGACGGAGCTCCTACGAGCAGTACTTC.

The rearrangement links TRBV9 to TRBJ1-1; D may be TRBD1 (6 bases). V lost 1 base to trimming and J lost 1 base, with 11 bases between them. CDR1 is SGDLS and CDR2 is YYNGEE in the germline V gene. This CDR3 has 15 amino acids. CDR3 sequence: CASSVQGQGNTEAFF. DNA of the CDR3: TGTGCCAGCAGCGTACAGGGGCAGGGGAACACTGAAGCTTTCTTT.

Only a few counts were recorded for this clone. J is TRBJ1-4 and V is TRBV5-1; D remains ambiguous. The CDR3 length is 14 residues. Trimming pared 5 bases from V and 3 bases from J, leaving 11 bases between. Germline V gene data show CDR1 as SGHRS and CDR2 as YFSETQ. The CDR3 region has the DNA TGCGCCAGCAGTTCGGGGAGGGCTAATGAAAAACTGTTTTTT. Translation gives CASSSGRANEKLFF.

The chain recombines TRBV7-2 with TRBJ2-7; D perhaps matches TRBD2 (7 bases). Germline-derived CDR1 and CDR2 are SGHTA and FQGNSA. This CDR3 is 14 amino acids long. The ends were cut back, 0 bases at V and 6 bases at J, with 12 bases in the middle. The DNA for the CDR3 is TGTGCCAGCAGCTTAGCGGGGGGGCCGTCCGAGCAGTACTTC. It encodes CASSLAGGPSEQYF.

The chain links TRBV19 to TRBJ2-1; 9 bases line up with TRBD2. The CDR3 totals 15 residues. Trimming cost V 5 bases and J 5 bases; bases outside gene matches: 7. Germline CDR1 and CDR2: LNHDA and SQIVND (reference sequence). The CDR3 nucleotides are TGTGCCAGTAGTCCGTCGGGACTAGCTAACAATGAGCAGTTCTTC. This encodes CASSPSGLANNEQFF.

J is TRBJ2-1 and V is TRBV15; 9 bases fit TRBD2. Germline V gives CDR1 LNHNV, CDR2 YYDKDF (reference sequence). V trimming: 5 bases; J trimming: 1 base; junction bases outside the gene matches: 18. The CDR3 loop spans 20 amino acids. The CDR3 DNA sequence: TGTGCCACCAGCTGGGGCCTGAGTAGCGGGGGAGGAGGTTCCTACAATGAGCAGTTCTTC. As protein: CATSWGLSSGGGGSYNEQFF.